Below are 20 T cell receptor beta chains sequenced from a single sample in a study of human T cells and chemical hapten exposure. From the RACE reads, TCRdb called clonotypes with MiXCR, one entry per CDR3 protein. This repertoire shows under 90,000 distinct CDR3 sequences, 8% to 10% found once; its top ten account for around 4%. The time point here: pre-sensitization, week 0. Treatment here: therapeutic diphenylcyclopropenone sensitization with weekly scalp DPC. This specimen consisted of whole blood, obtained in connection with sensitization to the hapten diphenylcyclopropenone (DPC). Source of these receptors: a woman aged 40 to 49 with alopecia areata. Some clones in this sample may be carry-over from other donors' samples.

This clonotype was seen many times. The chain joins TRBV29-1 to TRBJ1-1, with no clear D. Germline V gene data show CDR1 as SQVTM and CDR2 as ANQGSEA. The CDR3 covers 10 residues. V lost 6 bases to trimming and J lost 5 bases, with 7 bases between them. The chain's CDR3 is CSVQYTEAFF. CDR3 coding DNA: TGCAGCGTGCAGTATACTGAAGCTTTCTTT. Combining the CDR3 with reference TRBV29-1 and TRBJ1-1 gives the whole variable domain SAVISQKPSRDICQRGTSLTIQCQVDSQVTMMFWYRQQPGQSLTLIATANQGSEATYESGFVIDKFPISRPNLTFSTLTVSNMSPEDSSIYLCSVQYTEAFFGQGTRLTVV.

The rearrangement uses TRBV7-6 and TRBJ1-1; 7 nucleotides match TRBD1. The junction had 5 bases not matched to a gene; V was cut back by 4 bases and J by 6 bases. The germline CDR1 and CDR2 sequences are SGHVS and FNYEAQ. The CDR3 contains 13 residues. The CDR3 sequence is CASSSQGGAEAFF. DNA for the CDR3: TGTGCCAGCAGCTCCCAGGGGGGGGCTGAAGCTTTCTTT.

This clonotype has at least ten counts. V gene TRBV3-1 combines with J gene TRBJ2-3; D not resolved. Trimming took 4 bases from V and 2 from J, leaving 10 bases between them. The CDR3 covers 14 residues. Germline CDR1 reads LGHDT; CDR2 reads YNNKEL (reference sequence). CDR3 in DNA: TGTGCCAGCAGCCGCCTGGACCCCACAGATACGCAGTATTTT. It yields the protein CASSRLDPTDTQYF.

The table lists this clonotype with a few counts. J is TRBJ2-7 and V is TRBV29-1, with no clear D. Trimming shortened V by 0 bases and J by 5 bases, and 11 bases separated the two germline ends. The CDR3 spans 13 residues. CDR1 SQVTM and CDR2 ANQGSEA come from the germline V gene. The CDR3 coding sequence is TGCAGCGTTGAAGATCTTCCTTATAACGAGCAGTACTTC. This gives the protein CSVEDLPYNEQYF.

This chain uses TRBV6-2 or TRBV6-3 with TRBJ2-3, with 8 nucleotides matching TRBD1. With V trimmed by 6 bases and J by 5 bases, 7 bases remained unmatched. Germline V gives CDR1 MNHEY, CDR2 SVGEGT. The CDR3 loop spans 14 amino acids. The CDR3: CASSYRTGRDTQYF. Written as DNA, the CDR3 is TGTGCCAGCAGCTATCGGACAGGGAGAGATACGCAGTATTTT.

There are many counts of this clonotype. The CDR3 DNA reads as TGTGCCAGCTCACAGACTCCCGGGACAGCCTACAATGAGCAGTTCTTC. This translates into CASSQTPGTAYNEQFF. The chain links TRBV18 to TRBJ2-1; 7 bases are a match to TRBD1. V was clipped by 4 bases and J by 2 bases; unmatched bases: 8. In germline, CDR1 is KGHSH, CDR2 LQKENI. This CDR3 is 16 amino acids long.

This chain links TRBV4-2 with TRBJ1-2; D gene unclear. Germline V gene sequence: CDR1 LGHNA, CDR2 YNFKEQ. CDR3 size: 15 residues. Trimming stripped 2 bases from V and 5 bases from J, with 15 bases between. The CDR3 region is CASSQSWSAGYGYTF. The CDR3 DNA reads TGTGCCAGCAGCCAAAGTTGGTCGGCCGGGTATGGCTACACCTTC.

This clonotype came up many times. V gene TRBV11-2 combines with J gene TRBJ1-1, with 7 positions matching TRBD1. The germline V gene has CDR1 SGHAT and CDR2 FQNNGV. The junction had 8 bases not matched to a gene; V was cut back by 4 bases and J by 9 bases. The CDR3 totals 13 residues. CDR3 in DNA: TGTGCCAGCAGCTCCGACAGGGCCGCGCAAGCTTTCTTT. Amino acid sequence: CASSSDRAAQAFF. Using reference TRBV11-2 and TRBJ1-1 for the parts outside the CDR3, the full variable domain is EAGVAQSPRYKIIEKRQSVAFWCNPISGHATLYWYQQILGQGPKLLIQFQNNGVVDDSQLPKDRFSAERLKGVDSTLKIQPAKLEDSAVYLCASSSDRAAQAFFGQGTRLTVV.

This clonotype was seen many times. The V gene is TRBV6-5, the J gene TRBJ1-6, with 7 bases aligning to TRBD1. This CDR3 spans 14 amino acids. V lost 8 bases and J lost 6; bases outside the gene matches: 7. Germline V gene sequence: CDR1 MNHEY, CDR2 SVGAGI. The CDR3 DNA sequence: TGTGCCAGCGGTATGGGGACAGCTAATTCACCCCTCCACTTT. Protein product: CASGMGTANSPLHF.

This clonotype was picked up many times. The genes are TRBV20-1 and TRBJ2-1; D might be TRBD2 (7 bases). Trimming stripped 0 bases from V and 3 bases from J, with 15 bases between. Germline V lookup: CDR1 DFQATT, CDR2 SNEGSKA (reference sequence). There are 16 residues in the CDR3. In DNA form, the CDR3 reads TGCAGTGCTAGAGAACCCGGCGGGGGCTTCTACAATGAGCAGTTCTTC. Translated, it gives CSAREPGGGFYNEQFF.

The V call is TRBV7-2, the J call TRBJ2-7, with no clear D. Deletions cut 6 bases from V and 1 base from J, with 16 bases between. CDR1 and CDR2 (germline): SGHTA, FQGNSA. The CDR3 is 15 residues long. The CDR3 loop is CASREGQARSYEQYF. The DNA for the CDR3 is TGTGCCAGCAGGGAAGGGCAGGCCCGATCCTACGAGCAGTACTTC.

This clonotype showed up many times. This sequence joins TRBV19 and TRBJ2-7; 10 nucleotides align to TRBD1. Germline CDR1 and CDR2: LNHDA and SQIVND (reference sequence). The CDR3 sequence is 16 residues long. V lost 5 bases and J lost 0; bases outside the gene matches: 7. The CDR3 sequence is CASSAPGQGSSYEQYF. CDR3 DNA: TGTGCCAGTAGTGCCCCGGGACAGGGGTCCTCCTACGAGCAGTACTTC.

J is TRBJ1-2 and V is TRBV6-5, with D possibly TRBD1 on 5 matching bases. Germline V gene lookup returns CDR1 MNHEY and CDR2 SVGAGI. Deletions cut 5 bases from V and 9 bases from J, with 19 bases between. CDR3 length equals 14 residues. The CDR3: CASSRDPQSNSYTF. In DNA form, the CDR3 reads TGTGCCAGCAGTCGGGACCCCCAGTCGAATAGCTACACCTTC.

As concerns this clonotype: One base away lies a much larger clone, so this may be a sequencing read error. The chain uses TRBV6-4 and TRBJ1-1; D is uncertain. The CDR3 loop spans 13 amino acids. The germline V gene encodes CDR1 MRHNA and CDR2 SNTAGT. V gave up 6 bases and J gave up 4 bases, with 12 bases separating them. CDR3 sequence: CASRSEGGTEAFF. The CDR3 DNA reads as TGTGCCAGCAGGAGTGAGGGCGGCACTGAAGCTTTCTTT.

This clonotype has a count of ten or more. The chain employs TRBV2 and TRBJ1-4; 9 nucleotides line up with TRBD1. J was trimmed by 2 bases and V by 6 bases; bases with no gene match: 7. The CDR3 consists of 16 residues. Germline lookup yields CDR1 SNHLY and CDR2 FYNNEI. CDR3 residues: CASSVQGAATNEKLFF. CDR3 DNA: TGTGCCAGCAGCGTACAGGGGGCGGCGACTAATGAAAAACTGTTTTTT.

As to this clonotype: This may be a read error, as it is one base from a much larger clone. The chain links TRBV15 to TRBJ1-1; a possible D gene is TRBD1 (6 bases). Germline V lookup: CDR1 LNHNV, CDR2 YYDKDF (reference sequence). This CDR3 has 15 residues. The CDR3 region has the DNA TGTACCACCAGCAGTAGCAGGGGATCGCACACTGAAGCTTTCTTT. It codes for CTTSSSRGSHTEAFF.

In this sample, this clonotype turned up many times. The CDR3 DNA sequence: TGTGCCACCGGGACAGCCGGAGGGGAGACCCAGTACTTC. It translates to CATGTAGGETQYF. V and J are TRBV10-3 and TRBJ2-5; a possible D gene is TRBD1 (7 bases). The V gene's germline CDR1 is ENHRY and CDR2 SYGVKD. The CDR3 consists of 13 residues. V gave up 10 bases and J gave up 5 bases, with 17 bases separating them.

This clonotype has at least ten counts. The chain joins TRBV6-5 to TRBJ2-7; possibly TRBD2 for D (5 bases). V lost 8 bases and J lost 3, with 11 bases in between. The germline gives CDR1 MNHEY, CDR2 SVGAGI. The CDR3 has 12 amino acids. The CDR3 DNA is TGTGCCAGCTCCCCGGGAAACTACGAGCAGTACTTC. Residues: CASSPGNYEQYF.

This clonotype was observed a handful of times. This chain links TRBV13 with TRBJ1-1; 7 bases fit TRBD1. Germline CDR1 is PRHDT and CDR2 is FYEKMQ (reference sequence). J was trimmed by 0 bases and V by 5 bases; bases with no gene match: 6. The CDR3 spans 15 residues. The CDR3 reads CASSGDRTMNTEAFF. CDR3 nucleotides: TGTGCCAGCAGCGGGGACAGAACGATGAACACTGAAGCTTTCTTT.

In its sample, this clonotype was seen a few times. CDR3 in amino acids: CASSFSVYGYTF. CDR3 nucleotides: TGTGCCAGCAGTTTCTCGGTCTATGGCTACACCTTC. This rearrangement joins TRBV28 to TRBJ1-2; D is uncertain. Germline V CDR1 and CDR2: MDHEN, SYDVKM. The V and J ends lost 3 bases and 4 bases respectively, with 6 bases between them. There are 12 residues in the CDR3.